This is a list of T cell receptor beta chains from one sample in a study of OX40 agonist ivuxolimab in advanced cancers. Profiled with immunoSEQ multiplex PCR; TCRdb holds only in-frame clones, not every one. Of approximately 46,000 clones in the sample, 60% to 80% are singletons; the top ten hold 2% to 3%. The sample in question was CD4+ or CD8+ T cells sorted from blood, obtained in a trial of the OX40 agonist ivuxolimab. The receptor source for this set is an adult with an advanced solid tumor such as melanoma, head and neck, liver or kidney cancer. The CDR3 runs from the conserved cysteine through the conserved F or W. The D gene is left open where the match is weak. Expanded clones are given a class, and other clones once, few, many or no size at all.

v_call: TRBV6-6
d_call: NA
clone_size: few
j_call: TRBJ2-7
cdr3_nt: TGTGCCAGCAGGTTCCCACAGGCCGGAGAGCAGTACTTC
cdr3_aa: CASRFPQAGEQYF

v_call: TRBV6-5
d_call: TRBD2
clone_size: NA
j_call: TRBJ2-3
cdr3_nt: TGTGCCAGCAGTTACCGTAGCGGGAGGTCAGATACGCAGTATTTT
cdr3_aa: CASSYRSGRSDTQYF

v_call: TRBV6-6
d_call: TRBD1
clone_size: NA
j_call: TRBJ1-1
cdr3_nt: TGTGCCAGCAGTGACGGACAGGTCATGAACACTGAAGCTTTCTTT
cdr3_aa: CASSDGQVMNTEAFF

v_call: TRBV10-3
d_call: NA
clone_size: NA
j_call: TRBJ2-1
cdr3_nt: TGTGCCATCAGTTCAGGATTCACCGTCAATGAGCAGTTCTTC
cdr3_aa: CAISSGFTVNEQFF

v_call: TRBV29-1
d_call: TRBD2
clone_size: NA
j_call: TRBJ2-5
cdr3_nt: TGCAGCGTTGGGGCGGTTGTAGCGGGAGGGCCGCAGACCCAGTACTTC
cdr3_aa: CSVGAVVAGGPQTQYF

v_call: TRBV9
d_call: TRBD2
clone_size: few
j_call: TRBJ2-3
cdr3_nt: TGTGCCAGCAGCCGACTAGCGGGAAGCTGGGATACGCAGTATTTT
cdr3_aa: CASSRLAGSWDTQYF

v_call: TRBV4-1
d_call: NA
clone_size: NA
j_call: TRBJ1-5
cdr3_nt: TGCGCCAGCAGCCAAGCAGGGAAAGTCGGCAATCAGCCCCAGCATTTT
cdr3_aa: CASSQAGKVGNQPQHF

v_call: TRBV9
d_call: NA
clone_size: NA
j_call: TRBJ1-6
cdr3_nt: TGTGCCAGCAGCGCAGGGGATGCCTATAATTCACCCCTCCACTTT
cdr3_aa: CASSAGDAYNSPLHF

v_call: TRBV2
d_call: TRBD1
clone_size: NA
j_call: TRBJ1-5
cdr3_nt: TGTGCCAGCAGTGAAGACTGGACAGGGGGACAGCCCCAGCATTTT
cdr3_aa: CASSEDWTGGQPQHF

v_call: TRBV30
d_call: TRBD1
clone_size: NA
j_call: TRBJ1-1
cdr3_nt: TGTGCCTGGAGTGGGGACAGGGGGACTGAAGCTTTCTTT
cdr3_aa: CAWSGDRGTEAFF

v_call: TRBV6-5
d_call: NA
clone_size: medium-sized
j_call: TRBJ1-1
cdr3_nt: TGTGCCAGCAGTGACTACAGGAGTAAAGCTTTCTTT
cdr3_aa: CASSDYRSKAFF

v_call: TRBV5-4
d_call: NA
clone_size: NA
j_call: TRBJ2-7
cdr3_nt: TGTGCCAGCAGCTTGTCGGCAGGGCGGTCCTACGAGCAGTACTTC
cdr3_aa: CASSLSAGRSYEQYF

v_call: TRBV6-6
d_call: TRBD2
clone_size: NA
j_call: TRBJ2-3
cdr3_nt: TGTGCCAGCAGGTCAATAGCGGGAGGGAAAGATACGCAGTATTTT
cdr3_aa: CASRSIAGGKDTQYF

v_call: TRBV29-1
d_call: TRBD2
clone_size: NA
j_call: TRBJ2-7
cdr3_nt: TGCAGCGTCCCGGCGAGTAGCGGGAGGGGTGAGCAGTACTTC
cdr3_aa: CSVPASSGRGEQYF

v_call: TRBV6-7
d_call: NA
clone_size: NA
j_call: TRBJ1-5
cdr3_nt: TGTGCCAGCATTTTCTATTACCAGGATAGCAATCAGCCCCAGCATTTT
cdr3_aa: CASIFYYQDSNQPQHF

v_call: TRBV14
d_call: TRBD1
clone_size: NA
j_call: TRBJ1-4
cdr3_nt: TGTGCCAGCAGCCAGGGACAGGCGGGCCAAAAACTGTTTTTT
cdr3_aa: CASSQGQAGQKLFF

v_call: TRBV6-5
d_call: NA
clone_size: NA
j_call: TRBJ2-1
cdr3_nt: TGTGCCAGCAGGTCTGATGTTGGCGATGAGCAGTTCTTC
cdr3_aa: CASRSDVGDEQFF

v_call: TRBV11-2
d_call: NA
clone_size: once
j_call: TRBJ2-5
cdr3_nt: TGTGCCAGCAGCTTAGAGTCCTCCTCGGCCCAGTACTTC
cdr3_aa: CASSLESSSAQYF

v_call: TRBV29-1
d_call: TRBD2
clone_size: NA
j_call: TRBJ2-3
cdr3_nt: TGCAGCGCCCCAGGGAGGACTAGCGGGATGGTTGCCAATACGCAGTATTTT
cdr3_aa: CSAPGRTSGMVANTQYF

v_call: TRBV7-9
d_call: NA
clone_size: NA
j_call: TRBJ2-5
cdr3_nt: TGTGCCAGCAGCTCCCGACGGACGGTCCAAGAGACCCAGTACTTC
cdr3_aa: CASSSRRTVQETQYF

v_call: TRBV6-1
d_call: NA
clone_size: NA
j_call: TRBJ1-2
cdr3_nt: TGTGCCAGCCAGAGAGCGAACTATGGCTACACCTTC
cdr3_aa: CASQRANYGYTF

v_call: TRBV6-5
d_call: TRBD1
clone_size: NA
j_call: TRBJ1-2
cdr3_nt: TGTGCCAGCAGGTTAGGACAGGGGTTGGACTATGGCTACACCTTC
cdr3_aa: CASRLGQGLDYGYTF

v_call: TRBV5-6
d_call: NA
clone_size: NA
j_call: TRBJ1-6
cdr3_nt: TGTGCCAGCAGCTTAGGTGAAGGGTCGGCTTCACCCCTCCACTTT
cdr3_aa: CASSLGEGSASPLHF

v_call: TRBV9
d_call: TRBD2
clone_size: NA
j_call: TRBJ2-3
cdr3_nt: TGTGCCAGCAGCGTAGCGGCGGGAGGGCCCTCAGATACGCAGTATTTT
cdr3_aa: CASSVAAGGPSDTQYF

v_call: TRBV5-1
d_call: NA
clone_size: many
j_call: TRBJ2-2
cdr3_nt: TGCGCCAGCAGCGAATCAATCGGGGAGCTGTTTTTT
cdr3_aa: CASSESIGELFF

v_call: TRBV19
d_call: TRBD1
clone_size: NA
j_call: TRBJ2-7
cdr3_nt: TGTGCCAGTAGTAAGGGACAGGGCCCAAGGGACGAGCAGTACTTC
cdr3_aa: CASSKGQGPRDEQYF

v_call: TRBV2
d_call: TRBD1
clone_size: NA
j_call: TRBJ1-5
cdr3_nt: TGTGCCAGCACGACACAGGGGCCGGAGCCCCAGCATTTT
cdr3_aa: CASTTQGPEPQHF

v_call: TRBV10-2
d_call: NA
clone_size: NA
j_call: TRBJ1-1
cdr3_nt: TGCGCCAGCAGTGAGATGGCCCCCCAGAGCACTGAAGCTTTCTTT
cdr3_aa: CASSEMAPQSTEAFF

v_call: TRBV7-9
d_call: NA
clone_size: NA
j_call: TRBJ2-7
cdr3_nt: TGTGCCAGCAGCCCCGGACACTCCTACGAGCAGTACTTC
cdr3_aa: CASSPGHSYEQYF

v_call: TRBV9
d_call: NA
clone_size: NA
j_call: TRBJ2-7
cdr3_nt: TGTGCCAGCAGCGTAGCTTCAGCCACCTACGAGCAGTACTTC
cdr3_aa: CASSVASATYEQYF

v_call: TRBV5-1
d_call: TRBD2
clone_size: once
j_call: TRBJ2-1
cdr3_nt: TGCGCCAGCAGCTTGGTAGGTAGCGGGAGCTTGGGATACAATGAGCAGTTCTTC
cdr3_aa: CASSLVGSGSLGYNEQFF

v_call: TRBV4-2
d_call: NA
clone_size: NA
j_call: TRBJ1-2
cdr3_nt: TGTGCCAGCAGCCAAGAAGATCAGGGGCGAGGGGGCTACACCTTC
cdr3_aa: CASSQEDQGRGGYTF

v_call: TRBV19
d_call: NA
clone_size: NA
j_call: TRBJ2-7
cdr3_nt: TGTGCCAGTAGTATCAACAGGGTCGAGCAGTACTTC
cdr3_aa: CASSINRVEQYF

v_call: TRBV27
d_call: NA
clone_size: few
j_call: TRBJ2-2
cdr3_nt: TGTGCCAGCAGTTTACGGCGCGATACGAACACCGGGGAGCTGTTTTTT
cdr3_aa: CASSLRRDTNTGELFF

v_call: TRBV19
d_call: TRBD1
clone_size: few
j_call: TRBJ1-2
cdr3_nt: TGTGCCAGTAGTTCCCCCGGGACAGGGTATGGCTACACCTTC
cdr3_aa: CASSSPGTGYGYTF

v_call: TRBV5-1
d_call: TRBD2
clone_size: NA
j_call: TRBJ2-3
cdr3_nt: TGCGCCAGCAGCTTACTAGCGGATACAGATACGCAGTATTTT
cdr3_aa: CASSLLADTDTQYF

v_call: TRBV11-1
d_call: TRBD2
clone_size: NA
j_call: TRBJ2-2
cdr3_nt: TGTGCCAGCAGCTTAAATCTGGCGGGAGGAGGAGCCGGGGAGCTGTTTTTT
cdr3_aa: CASSLNLAGGGAGELFF

v_call: TRBV10-2
d_call: NA
clone_size: NA
j_call: TRBJ2-7
cdr3_nt: TGCGCCACGTCGGGAGCCTACGAGCAGTACTTC
cdr3_aa: CATSGAYEQYF

v_call: TRBV6-1
d_call: NA
clone_size: NA
j_call: TRBJ2-2
cdr3_nt: TGTGCCAGCAGTGAAGCCCCAGGGATCACCGGGGAGCTGTTTTTT
cdr3_aa: CASSEAPGITGELFF

v_call: TRBV27
d_call: NA
clone_size: few
j_call: TRBJ2-7
cdr3_nt: TGTGCCAGCAGTGCCCAGGTCCTATCCTACGAGCAGTACTTC
cdr3_aa: CASSAQVLSYEQYF

v_call: TRBV10-3
d_call: TRBD1
clone_size: NA
j_call: TRBJ2-2
cdr3_nt: TGTGCCATCAGGAAAAGACAGGGGGACACCGGGGAGCTGTTTTTT
cdr3_aa: CAIRKRQGDTGELFF

v_call: TRBV12-5
d_call: TRBD1
clone_size: NA
j_call: TRBJ1-2
cdr3_nt: TGTGCTAGTGGTTTGCTGCCGACAGGGGCTCTTAACTATGGCTACACCTTC
cdr3_aa: CASGLLPTGALNYGYTF

v_call: TRBV11-2
d_call: NA
clone_size: NA
j_call: TRBJ1-1
cdr3_nt: TGTGCCAGCAGCCTCACCCCTGGAGCGAACACTGAAGCTTTCTTT
cdr3_aa: CASSLTPGANTEAFF

v_call: TRBV5-1
d_call: TRBD2
clone_size: NA
j_call: TRBJ2-3
cdr3_nt: TGCGCCAGCAGCTTTACTAGCGGGGGAGATACGCAGTATTTT
cdr3_aa: CASSFTSGGDTQYF

v_call: TRBV5-4
d_call: TRBD2
clone_size: NA
j_call: TRBJ2-7
cdr3_nt: TGTGCCAGCAGAGCCGGGACTAGCGGGAGTTCCTACGAGCAGTACTTC
cdr3_aa: CASRAGTSGSSYEQYF

v_call: TRBV28
d_call: TRBD1
clone_size: few
j_call: TRBJ2-5
cdr3_nt: TGTGCCAGCAGTTCGCCACAGGGGCGCCCACAAGAGACCCAGTACTTC
cdr3_aa: CASSSPQGRPQETQYF

v_call: TRBV6-4
d_call: TRBD2
clone_size: NA
j_call: TRBJ2-7
cdr3_nt: TGTGCCAGCAGTGTTCTAGCGGGAGTCCCTTACGAGCAGTACTTC
cdr3_aa: CASSVLAGVPYEQYF

v_call: TRBV7-3
d_call: NA
clone_size: NA
j_call: TRBJ2-7
cdr3_nt: TGTGCCAGCAATCCCACTAGCCGAGCCTACGAGCAGTACTTC
cdr3_aa: CASNPTSRAYEQYF

v_call: TRBV2
d_call: NA
clone_size: once
j_call: TRBJ2-5
cdr3_nt: TGTGCCAGCAGGGTACAAGAGACCCAGTACTTC
cdr3_aa: CASRVQETQYF

v_call: TRBV10-1
d_call: NA
clone_size: few
j_call: TRBJ2-2
cdr3_nt: TGCGCCAGCAGTGATTTGCTCCCCGGGGAGCTGTTTTTT
cdr3_aa: CASSDLLPGELFF

v_call: TRBV6-5
d_call: NA
clone_size: NA
j_call: TRBJ1-2
cdr3_nt: TGTGCCAGCAGGGGGATCCGAGGAAACTATGGCTACACCTTC
cdr3_aa: CASRGIRGNYGYTF

v_call: TRBV6-6
d_call: TRBD1
clone_size: NA
j_call: TRBJ2-7
cdr3_nt: TGTGCCAGCAGTTACTCAGGGACAGGGCACTACGAGCAGTACTTC
cdr3_aa: CASSYSGTGHYEQYF

v_call: TRBV7-3
d_call: NA
clone_size: NA
j_call: TRBJ2-3
cdr3_nt: TGTGCCAGCAGCCAAGGGGACGCGCAGTATTTT
cdr3_aa: CASSQGDAQYF

v_call: TRBV7-9
d_call: TRBD1
clone_size: NA
j_call: TRBJ1-2
cdr3_nt: TGTGCCAGCAGCCCGCAGGGCAGGGGGCTCGGCTACACCTTC
cdr3_aa: CASSPQGRGLGYTF

v_call: TRBV7-3
d_call: NA
clone_size: once
j_call: TRBJ2-3
cdr3_nt: TGTGCCAGCAGCTTCGGGGAGGCAGATACGCAGTATTTT
cdr3_aa: CASSFGEADTQYF

v_call: TRBV29-1
d_call: NA
clone_size: once
j_call: TRBJ1-2
cdr3_nt: TGCAGCGTTGAAGATCCGGTGAGGGACGGCTACACCTTC
cdr3_aa: CSVEDPVRDGYTF

v_call: TRBV15
d_call: NA
clone_size: NA
j_call: TRBJ2-1
cdr3_nt: TGTGCCACCAGCAGAGATTTCGGATCCTACAATGAGCAGTTCTTC
cdr3_aa: CATSRDFGSYNEQFF

v_call: TRBV6-5
d_call: TRBD1
clone_size: once
j_call: TRBJ1-1
cdr3_nt: TGTGCCAGCAGTCCAGGGGGTTCTGAAGCTTTCTTT
cdr3_aa: CASSPGGSEAFF

v_call: TRBV5-1
d_call: NA
clone_size: NA
j_call: TRBJ2-5
cdr3_nt: TGCGCCAGCAGCTTGGCTGGGACCCGGAGCGCAGAGACCCAGTACTTC
cdr3_aa: CASSLAGTRSAETQYF

v_call: TRBV10-3
d_call: NA
clone_size: NA
j_call: TRBJ1-1
cdr3_nt: TGTGCCAGCAGTTACAATGGGGACGTGAACACTGAAGCTTTCTTT
cdr3_aa: CASSYNGDVNTEAFF